The source of this TCR beta chain is a study of OX40 agonist ivuxolimab in advanced cancers. Using immunoSEQ multiplex PCR, the repertoire was profiled, and TCRdb retains in-frame clones only, with some absent. There are 100,000 to 130,000 clones in the sample; under 95% occur only once, and roughly 1.2% lies in the top ten. Trimming cost V 5 bases and J 7 bases; bases outside gene matches: 12. The CDR3 contains 16 residues. Germline CDR1 MNHNY, CDR2 SVGAGI (reference sequence). The sequencing used CD4+ or CD8+ T cells sorted from blood, collected in a trial of the OX40 agonist ivuxolimab. This sequence joins TRBV6-6 and TRBJ2-1; 9 bases match TRBD1. This clonotype was obtained from an adult with an advanced solid tumor such as melanoma, head and neck, liver or kidney cancer. DNA for the CDR3: TGTGCCAGCAGTGCCCCTTCGGGACAGGGAAAAAATGAGCAGTTCTTC. This gives the protein CASSAPSGQGKNEQFF.